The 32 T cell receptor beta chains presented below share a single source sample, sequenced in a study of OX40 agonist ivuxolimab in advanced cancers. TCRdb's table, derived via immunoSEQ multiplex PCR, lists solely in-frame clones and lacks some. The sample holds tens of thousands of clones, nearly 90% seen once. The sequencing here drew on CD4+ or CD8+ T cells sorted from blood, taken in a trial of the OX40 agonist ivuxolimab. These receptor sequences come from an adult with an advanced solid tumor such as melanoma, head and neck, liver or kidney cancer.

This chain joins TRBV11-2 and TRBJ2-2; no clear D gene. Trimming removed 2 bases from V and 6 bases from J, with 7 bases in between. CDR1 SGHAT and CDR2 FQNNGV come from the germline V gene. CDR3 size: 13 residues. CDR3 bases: TGTGCCAGCAGCTTATTGGTAGCCGGGGAGCTGTTTTTT. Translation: CASSLLVAGELFF.

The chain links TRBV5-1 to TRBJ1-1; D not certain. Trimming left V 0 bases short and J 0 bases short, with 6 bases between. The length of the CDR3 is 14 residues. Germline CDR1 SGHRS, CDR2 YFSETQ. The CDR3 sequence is CASSLAGMNTEAFF. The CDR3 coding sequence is TGCGCCAGCAGCTTGGCAGGTATGAACACTGAAGCTTTCTTT.

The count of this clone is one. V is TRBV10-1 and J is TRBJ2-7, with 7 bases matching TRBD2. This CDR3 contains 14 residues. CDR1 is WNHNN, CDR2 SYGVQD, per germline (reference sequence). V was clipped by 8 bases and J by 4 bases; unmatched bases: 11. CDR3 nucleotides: TGCGCCAGCGCAATGGGACTACCTTGGTACGAGCAGTACTTC. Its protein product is CASAMGLPWYEQYF.

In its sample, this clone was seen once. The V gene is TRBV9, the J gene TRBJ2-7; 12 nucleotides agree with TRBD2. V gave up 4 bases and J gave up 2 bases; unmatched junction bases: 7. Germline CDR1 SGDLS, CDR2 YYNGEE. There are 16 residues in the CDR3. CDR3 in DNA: TGTGCCAGCAGCCAGGCCACTAGCGGGGGGCCCTACGAGCAGTACTTC. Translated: CASSQATSGGPYEQYF. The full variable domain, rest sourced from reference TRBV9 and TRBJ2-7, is DSGVTQTPKHLITATGQRVTLRCSPRSGDLSVYWYQQSLDQGLQFLIQYYNGEERAKGNILERFSAQQFPDLHSELNLSSLELGDSALYFCASSQATSGGPYEQYFGPGTRLTVT.

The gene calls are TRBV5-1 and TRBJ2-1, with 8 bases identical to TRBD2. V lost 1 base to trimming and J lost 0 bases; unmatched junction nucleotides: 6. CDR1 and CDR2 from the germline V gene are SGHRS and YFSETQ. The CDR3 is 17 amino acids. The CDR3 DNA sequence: TGCGCCAGCAGCTTGTCTGTCGGGAGGGTCTCCTACAATGAGCAGTTCTTC. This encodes CASSLSVGRVSYNEQFF.

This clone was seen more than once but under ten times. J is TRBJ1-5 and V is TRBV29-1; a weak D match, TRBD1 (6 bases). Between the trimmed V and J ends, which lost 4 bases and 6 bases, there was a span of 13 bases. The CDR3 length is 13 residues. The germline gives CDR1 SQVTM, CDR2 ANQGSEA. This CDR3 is CSVGQGLTQPQHF. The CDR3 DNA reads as TGCAGCGTTGGGCAGGGGCTAACTCAGCCCCAGCATTTT. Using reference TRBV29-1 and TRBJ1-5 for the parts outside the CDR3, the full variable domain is SAVISQKPSRDICQRGTSLTIQCQVDSQVTMMFWYRQQPGQSLTLIATANQGSEATYESGFVIDKFPISRPNLTFSTLTVSNMSPEDSSIYLCSVGQGLTQPQHFGDGTRLSIL.

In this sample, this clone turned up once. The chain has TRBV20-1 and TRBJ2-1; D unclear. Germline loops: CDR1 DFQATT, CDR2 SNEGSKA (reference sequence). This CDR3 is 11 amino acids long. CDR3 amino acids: CSLDSKNEQFF. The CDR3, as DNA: TGCAGCCTTGACTCTAAGAATGAGCAGTTCTTC.

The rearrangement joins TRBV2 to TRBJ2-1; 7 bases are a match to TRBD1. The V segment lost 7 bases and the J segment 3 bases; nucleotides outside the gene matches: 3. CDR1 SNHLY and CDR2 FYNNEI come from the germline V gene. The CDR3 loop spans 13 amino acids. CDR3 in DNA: TGTGCCAGCATTTGGGACAGCTACAATGAGCAGTTCTTC. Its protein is CASIWDSYNEQFF.

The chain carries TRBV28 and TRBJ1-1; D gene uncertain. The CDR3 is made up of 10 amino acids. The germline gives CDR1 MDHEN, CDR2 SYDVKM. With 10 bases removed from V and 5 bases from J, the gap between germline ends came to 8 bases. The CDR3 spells CATQETEAFF. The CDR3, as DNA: TGTGCCACCCAGGAAACTGAAGCTTTCTTT.

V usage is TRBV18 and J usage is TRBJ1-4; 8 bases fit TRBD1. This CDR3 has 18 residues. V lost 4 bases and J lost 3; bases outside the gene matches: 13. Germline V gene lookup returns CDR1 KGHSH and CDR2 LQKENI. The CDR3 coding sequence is TGTGCCAGCTCACGAAATAAAGCAGGGGGCCTGTCTAATGAAAAACTGTTTTTT. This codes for CASSRNKAGGLSNEKLFF.

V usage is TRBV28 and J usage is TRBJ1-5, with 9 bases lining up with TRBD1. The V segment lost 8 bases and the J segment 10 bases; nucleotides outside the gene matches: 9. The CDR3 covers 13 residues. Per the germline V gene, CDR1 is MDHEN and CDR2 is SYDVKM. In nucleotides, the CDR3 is TGTGCCAGCTCCGGGACAGGGACGCTACCCCAGCATTTT. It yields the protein CASSGTGTLPQHF. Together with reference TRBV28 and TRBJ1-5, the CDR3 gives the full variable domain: DVKVTQSSRYLVKRTGEKVFLECVQDMDHENMFWYRQDPGLGLRLIYFSYDVKMKEKGDIPEGYSVSREKKERFSLILESASTNQTSMYLCASSGTGTLPQHFGDGTRLSIL.

The CDR3 here is CASNSGAGSGNTIYF. The CDR3 bases are TGTGCCAGCAACTCAGGCGCCGGCTCTGGAAACACCATATATTTT. J is TRBJ1-3 and V is TRBV28; no definite D call. Germline V gene lookup returns CDR1 MDHEN and CDR2 SYDVKM. With 7 bases removed from V and 0 bases from J, the gap between germline ends came to 13 bases. CDR3 length: 15 amino acids. Using reference TRBV28 and TRBJ1-3 for the parts outside the CDR3, the full variable domain is DVKVTQSSRYLVKRTGEKVFLECVQDMDHENMFWYRQDPGLGLRLIYFSYDVKMKEKGDIPEGYSVSREKKERFSLILESASTNQTSMYLCASNSGAGSGNTIYFGEGSWLTVV.

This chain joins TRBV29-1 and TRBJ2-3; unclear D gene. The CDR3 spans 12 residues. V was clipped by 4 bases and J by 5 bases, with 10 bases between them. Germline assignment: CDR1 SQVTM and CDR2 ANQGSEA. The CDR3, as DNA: TGCAGCGTTGGGACCTGGGGAGATACGCAGTATTTT. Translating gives CSVGTWGDTQYF.

DNA for the CDR3: TGTGCCAGCAGTTACAGGGGTGGGTCCTACGAGCAGTACTTC. Amino acid sequence: CASSYRGGSYEQYF. The rearrangement uses TRBV6-5 and TRBJ2-7, with D maybe TRBD1 (5 bases). CDR1 MNHEY and CDR2 SVGAGI come from the germline V gene. Trimming took 2 bases from V and 1 from J, leaving 9 bases between them. This CDR3 is built from 14 residues.

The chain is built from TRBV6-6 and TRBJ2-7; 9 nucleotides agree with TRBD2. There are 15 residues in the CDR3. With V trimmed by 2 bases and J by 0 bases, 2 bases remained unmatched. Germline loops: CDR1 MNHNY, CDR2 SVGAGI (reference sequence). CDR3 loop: CASSYEAGGSYEQYF. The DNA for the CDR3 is TGTGCCAGCAGTTACGAAGCGGGAGGCTCCTACGAGCAGTACTTC.

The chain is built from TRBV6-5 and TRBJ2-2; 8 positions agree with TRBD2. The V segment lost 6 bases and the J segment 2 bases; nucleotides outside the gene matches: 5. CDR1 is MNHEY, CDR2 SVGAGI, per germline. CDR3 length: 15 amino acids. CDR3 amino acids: CASSKSGGNTGELFF. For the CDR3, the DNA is TGTGCCAGCAGCAAGAGCGGGGGAAACACCGGGGAGCTGTTTTTT.

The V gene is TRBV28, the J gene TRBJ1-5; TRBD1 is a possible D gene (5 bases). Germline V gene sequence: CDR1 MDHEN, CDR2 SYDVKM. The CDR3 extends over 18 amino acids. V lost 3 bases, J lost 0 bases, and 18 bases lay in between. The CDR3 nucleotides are TGTGCCAGCAGTTTTGTCAGGGCCCCTCTACGTAGCAATCAGCCCCAGCATTTT. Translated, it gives CASSFVRAPLRSNQPQHF.

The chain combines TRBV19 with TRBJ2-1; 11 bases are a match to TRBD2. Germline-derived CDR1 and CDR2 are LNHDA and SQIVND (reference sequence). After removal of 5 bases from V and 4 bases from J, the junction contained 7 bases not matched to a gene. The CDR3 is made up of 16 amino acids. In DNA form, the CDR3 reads TGTGCCAGTAGTGACAGCGGGACTAGCGGATACAATGAGCAGTTCTTC. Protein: CASSDSGTSGYNEQFF.

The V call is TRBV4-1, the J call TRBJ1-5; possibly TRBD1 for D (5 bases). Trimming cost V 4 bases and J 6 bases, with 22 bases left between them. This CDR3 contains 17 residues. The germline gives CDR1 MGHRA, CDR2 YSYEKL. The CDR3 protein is CASSRYLRDPLGQPQHF. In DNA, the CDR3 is TGCGCCAGCAGCCGCTACCTCCGGGACCCGCTTGGTCAGCCCCAGCATTTT.

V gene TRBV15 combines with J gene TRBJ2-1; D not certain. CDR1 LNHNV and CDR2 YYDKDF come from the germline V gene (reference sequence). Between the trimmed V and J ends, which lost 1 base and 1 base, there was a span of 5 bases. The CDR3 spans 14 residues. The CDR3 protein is CATSRGVSYNEQFF. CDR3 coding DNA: TGTGCCACCAGCAGAGGGGTTTCCTACAATGAGCAGTTCTTC.

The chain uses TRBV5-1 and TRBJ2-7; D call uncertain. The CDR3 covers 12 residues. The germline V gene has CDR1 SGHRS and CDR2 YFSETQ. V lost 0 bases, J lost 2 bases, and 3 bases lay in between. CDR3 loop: CASSLGAYEQYF. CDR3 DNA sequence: TGCGCCAGCAGCTTGGGAGCCTACGAGCAGTACTTC.

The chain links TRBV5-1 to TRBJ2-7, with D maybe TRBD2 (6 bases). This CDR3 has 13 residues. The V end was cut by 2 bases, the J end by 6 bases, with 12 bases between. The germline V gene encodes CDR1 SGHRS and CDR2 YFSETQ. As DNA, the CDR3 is TGCGCCAGCAGCTTTGAGGGACTGGGCGAGCAGTACTTC. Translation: CASSFEGLGEQYF.

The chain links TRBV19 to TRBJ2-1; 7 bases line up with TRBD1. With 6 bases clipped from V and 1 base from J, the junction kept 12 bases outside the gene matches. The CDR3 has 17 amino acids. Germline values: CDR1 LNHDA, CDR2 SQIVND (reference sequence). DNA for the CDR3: TGTGCCAGTAGCCTACAACCTCCGGGACAGTCCTACAATGAGCAGTTCTTC. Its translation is CASSLQPPGQSYNEQFF.

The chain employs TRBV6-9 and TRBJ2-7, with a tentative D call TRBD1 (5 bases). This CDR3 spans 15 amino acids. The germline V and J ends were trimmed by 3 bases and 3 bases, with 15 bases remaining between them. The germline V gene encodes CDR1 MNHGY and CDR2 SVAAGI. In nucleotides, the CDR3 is TGTGCCAGCAGTTACCCGACGGACATACTCTACGAGCAGTACTTC. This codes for CASSYPTDILYEQYF.

The CDR3 region has the DNA TGTGCCAGTAGTCCTCTTGGTTTCTTTGGCTACACCTTC. Its protein is CASSPLGFFGYTF. The chain uses TRBV19 and TRBJ1-2, with D uncertain. The CDR3 has 13 amino acids. Germline V CDR1 and CDR2: LNHDA, SQIVND (reference sequence). Trimming left V 5 bases short and J 7 bases short, with 14 bases between.

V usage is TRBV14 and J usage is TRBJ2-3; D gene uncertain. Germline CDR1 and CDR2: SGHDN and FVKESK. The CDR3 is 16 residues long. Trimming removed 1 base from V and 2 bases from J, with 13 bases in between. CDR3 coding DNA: TGTGCCAGCAGCCAAGGGCCAAGCCTAATCACAGATACGCAGTATTTT. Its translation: CASSQGPSLITDTQYF.

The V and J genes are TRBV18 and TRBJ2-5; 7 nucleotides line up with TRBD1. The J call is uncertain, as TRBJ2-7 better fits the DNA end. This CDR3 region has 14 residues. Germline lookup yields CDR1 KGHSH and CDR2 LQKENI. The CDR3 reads CASSPYRDSYEQYF. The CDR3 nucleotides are TGTGCCAGCTCACCCTACCGGGACAGCTACGAGCAGTACTTC.

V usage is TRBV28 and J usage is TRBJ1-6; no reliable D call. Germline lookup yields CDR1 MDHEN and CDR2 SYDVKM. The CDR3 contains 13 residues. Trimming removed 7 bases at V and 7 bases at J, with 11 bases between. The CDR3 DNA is TGTGCCAGCAACGGAGCCATGAATTCACCCCTCCACTTT. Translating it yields CASNGAMNSPLHF. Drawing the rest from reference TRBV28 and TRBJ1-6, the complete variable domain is DVKVTQSSRYLVKRTGEKVFLECVQDMDHENMFWYRQDPGLGLRLIYFSYDVKMKEKGDIPEGYSVSREKKERFSLILESASTNQTSMYLCASNGAMNSPLHFGNGTRLTVT.

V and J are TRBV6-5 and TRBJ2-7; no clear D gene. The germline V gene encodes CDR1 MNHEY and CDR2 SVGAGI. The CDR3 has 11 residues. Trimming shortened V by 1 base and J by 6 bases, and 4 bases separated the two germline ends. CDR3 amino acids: CASSYYGEQYF. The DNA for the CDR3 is TGTGCCAGCAGTTACTACGGCGAGCAGTACTTC.

The DNA of the CDR3 is TGTGCCAGCAGCGAGGGAGCGGGAACTGTCTCCTACAATGAGCAGTTCTTC. Protein sequence: CASSEGAGTVSYNEQFF. The chain has TRBV7-2 and TRBJ2-1, with 7 bases matching TRBD2. Germline-derived CDR1 and CDR2 are SGHTA and FQGNSA. With V trimmed by 5 bases and J by 0 bases, 10 bases remained unmatched. The CDR3 runs 17 residues.

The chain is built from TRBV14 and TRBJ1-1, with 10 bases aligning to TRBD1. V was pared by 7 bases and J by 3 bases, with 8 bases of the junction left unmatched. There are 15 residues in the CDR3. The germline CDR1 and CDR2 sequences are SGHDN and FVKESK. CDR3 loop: CASTAWTGGYTEAFF. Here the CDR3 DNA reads TGTGCCAGCACTGCATGGACAGGGGGTTACACTGAAGCTTTCTTT. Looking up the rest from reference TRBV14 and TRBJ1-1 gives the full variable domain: EAGVTQFPSHSVIEKGQTVTLRCDPISGHDNLYWYRRVMGKEIKFLLHFVKESKQDESGMPNNRFLAERTGGTYSTLKVQPAELEDSGVYFCASTAWTGGYTEAFFGQGTRLTVV.

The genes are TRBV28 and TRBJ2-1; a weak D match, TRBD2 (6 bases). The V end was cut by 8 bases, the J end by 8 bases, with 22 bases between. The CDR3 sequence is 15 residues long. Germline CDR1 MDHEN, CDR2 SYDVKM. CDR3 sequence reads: CASQAWRAQLDEQFF. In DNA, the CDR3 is TGTGCCAGCCAAGCCTGGAGGGCCCAGCTCGATGAGCAGTTCTTC.